Below, one T cell receptor (beta chain) is given with its context. Assay used: immunoSEQ multiplex PCR; TCRdb lists only in-frame clones, some missing. The sample carries some 68,000 clones, roughly 93% recorded once. The CDR3 has 14 residues. The sequenced sample was PBMCs. The TCR was taken from a man aged 40-49 years with rheumatoid arthritis. The chain links TRBV12-1 to TRBJ2-1; the table assigns TRBD1, which was not confirmed against the DNA. TRBV12-1 is assigned pseudogene status. The DNA for the CDR3 is TGTGCCAGCAGCTCCCCCACAGGGGACAATGAGCAGTTCTTC. It translates to CASSSPTGDNEQFF.